This T cell receptor (beta chain) came from a study of cytomegalovirus exposure and HLA in healthy donors. The junction had 5 bases not matched to a gene; V was cut back by 6 bases and J by 0 bases. The CDR3 loop spans 15 amino acids. Per the germline V gene, CDR1 is MNHEY and CDR2 is SVGAGI. PCR used 60 Vbeta primers and 13 Jbeta primers. Using immunoSEQ multiplex PCR, the repertoire was profiled, and TCRdb retains in-frame clones only, with some absent. The sample holds 90,000 to 120,000 clones, more than 60% seen once. This chain joins TRBV6-5 and TRBJ2-4; TRBD1 aligns across 7 bases. This TCR came from a young woman in good health and CMV-seropositive. The specimen sequenced was PBMCs. The CDR3 reads CASSQDRIAKNIQYF. The CDR3 DNA reads TGTGCCAGCAGCCAGGACAGGATAGCCAAAAACATTCAGTACTTC.